The 14 T cell receptor beta chains presented below share a single source sample, sequenced in a study of cytomegalovirus exposure and HLA in healthy donors. It was with 60 Vbeta and 13 Jbeta primers that the PCR ran. The protocol was immunoSEQ multiplex PCR, while the TCRdb copy is restricted to in-frame clones and leaves out a portion. The sample has about 200,000 clones, less than 90% seen once. The sequencing sample was made of PBMCs. Receptor source: a woman younger than 45 in good health and CMV-seronegative.

CDR3 region: CASSIPSGGAPDTQYF. DNA of the CDR3: TGTGCCAGCAGTATACCTAGCGGGGGGGCTCCAGATACGCAGTATTTT. This chain connects TRBV28 to TRBJ2-3; the match to TRBD2 covers 12 bases. This CDR3 has 16 amino acids. The V gene's germline CDR1 is MDHEN and CDR2 SYDVKM. With 5 bases clipped from V and 4 bases from J, the junction kept 7 bases outside the gene matches.

The J gene is TRBJ2-1, the V gene TRBV5-6; 7 bases line up with TRBD2. The V gene's germline CDR1 is SGHDT and CDR2 YYEEEE. After removal of 0 bases from V and 5 bases from J, the junction contained 11 bases not matched to a gene. This CDR3 region has 17 residues. CDR3 amino acids: CASSLEFYAGENNEQFF. Here the CDR3 DNA reads TGTGCCAGCAGCTTGGAGTTTTATGCGGGGGAAAACAATGAGCAGTTCTTC. Supplemented by reference TRBV5-6 and TRBJ2-1, the full variable domain reads DAGVTQSPTHLIKTRGQQVTLRCSPKSGHDTVSWYQQALGQGPQFIFQYYEEEERQRGNFPDRFSGHQFPNYSSELNVNALLLGDSALYLCASSLEFYAGENNEQFFGPGTRLTVL.

The chain joins TRBV6-1 to TRBJ2-1; 7 nucleotides agree with TRBD2. Per germline, CDR1 MNHNS and CDR2 SASEGT. Germline trimming cut 6 bases from V and 9 bases from J; bases unmatched to any gene: 2. This CDR3 has 11 amino acids. The CDR3 is CASSQRGEQFF. The CDR3 DNA reads as TGTGCCAGCAGCCAGCGGGGTGAGCAGTTCTTC.

V usage is TRBV11-2 and J usage is TRBJ1-4; D remains unclear. The CDR3 is 12 residues long. Germline loops: CDR1 SGHAT, CDR2 FQNNGV. V shed 4 bases and J shed 14 bases, with 14 bases lying between them. CDR3 DNA: TGTGCCAGCAGCTCAACAGCCGGGAATCTGTTTTTT. Translating it yields CASSSTAGNLFF.

The chain's CDR3 is CASCRGLGTEAFF. In DNA, the CDR3 is TGTGCCAGCTGCCGCGGCCTAGGCACTGAAGCTTTCTTT. The chain recombines TRBV6-1 with TRBJ1-1; no clear D gene. The CDR3 covers 13 residues. CDR1 and CDR2 from the germline V gene are MNHNS and SASEGT. The V gene lost 8 bases and the J gene lost 4 bases, with 14 bases spanning the gap.

V is TRBV15 and J is TRBJ2-5; 8 bases align to TRBD1. CDR3 length: 13 amino acids. The germline gives CDR1 LNHNV, CDR2 YYDKDF (reference sequence). The J segment lost 4 bases and the V segment lost 6 bases, leaving 4 bases of the junction unmatched. The CDR3 reads CATRVQGAETQYF. The CDR3 DNA follows: TGTGCCACCAGAGTTCAGGGGGCAGAGACCCAGTACTTC.

This rearrangement joins TRBV27 to TRBJ2-2, with 12 bases lining up with TRBD2. This CDR3 has 16 amino acids. V lost 2 bases, J lost 7 bases, and 5 bases stayed unmatched. Germline V gene data show CDR1 as MNHEY and CDR2 as SMNVEV (reference sequence). The CDR3 bases are TGTGCCAGCAGTTTACTAGCGGGGGGGCTAGGCGGGGAGCTGTTTTTT. The encoded protein is CASSLLAGGLGGELFF.

The V gene is TRBV5-6, the J gene TRBJ2-2, with TRBD2 identical over 7 bases. The CDR3 is made up of 14 amino acids. Germline CDR1 is SGHDT and CDR2 is YYEEEE. The V segment lost 1 base and the J segment 5 bases; nucleotides outside the gene matches: 2. The CDR3 is CASSLSGGTGELFF. The CDR3 DNA reads TGTGCCAGCAGCTTGTCGGGGGGTACCGGGGAGCTGTTTTTT.

V is TRBV5-1 and J is TRBJ2-1; D unresolved. Germline values: CDR1 SGHRS, CDR2 YFSETQ. Trimming took 2 bases from V and 0 from J, leaving 3 bases between them. The CDR3 runs 13 residues. This CDR3 reads CASSFVSYNEQFF. CDR3 nucleotide sequence: TGCGCCAGCAGCTTCGTCTCCTACAATGAGCAGTTCTTC.

The chain links TRBV9 to TRBJ1-5; maybe TRBD1 (6 bases). The V and J ends lost 4 bases and 6 bases respectively, with 14 bases between them. The CDR3 runs to 14 residues. From germline, CDR1 is SGDLS and CDR2 YYNGEE. DNA of the CDR3: TGTGCCAGCAGCCCCACAGGGAAGGGTCAGCCCCAGCATTTT. Residues: CASSPTGKGQPQHF.

This clone was recorded once. The chain carries TRBV5-1 and TRBJ2-3, with D possibly matching TRBD2 (6 bases). Germline V gives CDR1 SGHRS, CDR2 YFSETQ. V was clipped by 0 bases and J by 6 bases, with 11 bases between them. This CDR3 spans 14 amino acids. CDR3 sequence reads: CASSLVAEGDTQYF. The CDR3 nucleotides are TGCGCCAGCAGCTTGGTAGCGGAGGGGGATACGCAGTATTTT.

The V call is TRBV4-2, the J call TRBJ2-3, with 11 positions matching TRBD2. Germline CDR1 and CDR2: LGHNA and YNFKEQ. V shed 3 bases, J shed 2 bases, and the junction held 16 bases outside the gene matches. The CDR3 length is 20 residues. The CDR3 nucleotides are TGTGCCAGCAGCCAGTCCTTAGGAGGAACGGGACTAGCGGTCACAGATACGCAGTATTTT. Translating it yields CASSQSLGGTGLAVTDTQYF.

The V call is TRBV19, the J call TRBJ2-7; 14 bases match TRBD2. Unmatched junction bases numbered 4, after V lost 3 bases and J lost 3 bases. Germline-derived CDR1 and CDR2 are LNHDA and SQIVND (reference sequence). The CDR3 has 16 residues. CDR3 DNA sequence: TGTGCCAGTAGTATTCCTGGGACTAGCGGGAGCTACGAGCAGTACTTC. Translation gives CASSIPGTSGSYEQYF.

The rearrangement joins TRBV20-1 to TRBJ2-3, with TRBD2 matching 10 bases. Trimming took 6 bases from V and 11 from J; bases not matched to a gene: 5. CDR3 length equals 11 residues. Per the germline V gene, CDR1 is DFQATT and CDR2 is SNEGSKA (reference sequence). CDR3 residues: CSAGLALKQYF. DNA of the CDR3: TGCAGTGCGGGACTAGCGTTAAAGCAGTATTTT.